This paragraph covers one T cell receptor beta chain sequence. This clone was counted between two and nine times. Its antigen is unknown. No clone much larger than this one lies a single base away; base qualities are absent. The High Capacity cDNA Reverse Transcription Kit was used to reverse transcribe all of the isolated RNA, meaning that expressed TCRB transcripts were what got sequenced. Deep immunoSEQ sequencing was applied to naive, central memory and regulatory T cell samples, giving an average of roughly 3.5 million total reads per sample. After sorted cells were lysed in RLT buffer, RNA was extracted with DNase-treated RNeasy Micro or Mini kits, with the choice depending on cell number. Each cell subset was processed separately to prevent cross-contamination, with patient and healthy donor samples processed together. The immunoSEQ multiplex PCR was used to amplify TCRB sequences from cDNA, yielding 87-bp fragments that span the CDR3 region. Sequencing of the amplicons was done on the Illumina HiSeq platform. Regarding the original processing steps: Synthetic template baselines were used to correct PCR bias computationally, reads within Hamming distance 2 were collapsed, and singletons that could not be merged were discarded. By aligning reads against IMGT, V, D and J genes, CDR3 length, and insertions or deletions at six rearrangement sites were assigned. Clonotype counts were normalized to sorted cell number within each subset before computing true diversity and Gini coefficients with the tcR R package. The overlap coefficient, calculated on TCRB nucleotide sequences, was used to quantify repertoire sharing. TCRdb carries this immuneACCESS record with in-frame sequences only. Its versions omit some clonotypes, under half of them owing to an unresolved V gene in the studies checked, with the rest unexplained. That table supplies the V and J calls and clone size; D and trimming were determined from the DNA. A total of tens of thousands of clones appear in this sample, about 50% of them only once. The ten largest clones represent roughly 0.7% of the sample.

The sample originates from a study of beta chain features in type 1 diabetes (dated by TCRdb to the late 2010s). Context from the whole study: Mean age, gender distribution, total cell number and subset yield did not differ between patients and healthy donors. In the study, TCRB repertoires of sorted circulating CD4+ T cell subsets from recently diagnosed type 1 diabetes patients were compared with those of matched healthy donors. A total of 85 million to 140 million sorted cells were examined across all samples, and a strong correlation was observed between cell number per subset and RNA yield. Naive and central memory subsets were obtained from all 28 donors, but regulatory and stem cell-like memory subsets were isolated from only 8 patients and roughly eight healthy donors.

Study-wide conclusions, independent of this receptor: Type 1 diabetes patients showed a moderate but significant shortening of TCRB CDR3 length in all four CD4+ subsets. Because cDNA rather than genomic DNA was sequenced, highly expressing activated cells could have been over-represented, although no difference in activation and CD3 levels was found between groups. Because the HLA sub-analyses included only small numbers of individuals, any influence of HLA type on TCRB rearrangement was left unresolved. PCR might favor shorter templates, but patient and control samples were amplified and corrected together, so any skew would affect both groups equally. At VDJ recombination sites, type 1 diabetes patients had fewer insertions and more deleted nucleotides, which implies abnormalities in thymic rearrangement. Naive, central memory and regulatory TCRB repertoires appeared to be more alike among patients than among healthy donors.

A single peripheral blood draw of around 120 mL on average was collected from each donor into heparinised tubes. Naive, central memory, regulatory and stem cell-like memory CD4+ T cells were sorted on a BD FACSAria II using a panel including CD45RO, CCR7, CD25, CD127, CD95 and CD27. All sorted populations exceeded 95% purity. PBMCs were separated immediately by Lymphoprep density gradient centrifugation and were stained directly, without being cultured. So that batch effects would be minimized, each experiment stained and sorted samples in pairs, pairing one healthy donor with one patient. The sample consisted of central memory CD4+ T cells from blood. The source of this sequence is a man aged 25 to 45 with type 1 diabetes.

The DNA sequence reads TGCGCCAGCAGCTTGGGAAGTAGCGGGAGAGACTACGAGCAGTACTTC. The resulting protein is CASSLGSSGRDYEQYF. This chain joins TRBV5-1 to TRBJ2-7; 9 middle bases align to TRBD2. Compared with germline, V lacks 0 bases and J lacks 3 bases; bases without a gene match: 7. The CDR3 measures 16 amino acids from cysteine to phenylalanine. Only the CDR3 DNA stays, 48 bases, in frame from base 1. CDR1 and CDR2 are read off the germline V gene as SGHRS and YFSETQ.